The following is a T cell receptor beta chain sequence with its context. The data were obtained in a study of blood T cell repertoires in COVID-19. Across the study: Donors in the United States, Italy and Spain gave samples during acute or convalescent COVID-19. Nucleic acid was either cDNA or gDNA, and it came from T cells, B-cell-depleted T cells, or PBMCs.

Authors' analysis steps: Reference gene primer amplification gave nucleated cell count estimates. The assay was immunoSEQ multiplex PCR, and TCRdb's table has in-frame clones only and misses some. For V, J and clone size, that table is used; D and trimming come from the DNA. The sample lists some 100,000 clones, almost 90% seen once, with 5% in the top ten. Looked up from germline, CDR1 is SEHNR and CDR2 is FQNEAQ (reference sequence). The CDR3 contains 19 residues. V lost 3 bases, J lost 0 bases, and 20 bases lay in between. The clonotype was recovered from a human donor in a cohort sampled during active COVID-19. The chain has TRBV7-9 and TRBJ1-4; a weak D match, TRBD1 (6 bases). Sequenced material: peripheral blood. The CDR3 DNA reads TGTGCCAGCAGCTTGGGGGGGGCCAATAGTCCCCCAACTAATGAAAAACTGTTTTTT. Translated: CASSLGGANSPPTNEKLFF.